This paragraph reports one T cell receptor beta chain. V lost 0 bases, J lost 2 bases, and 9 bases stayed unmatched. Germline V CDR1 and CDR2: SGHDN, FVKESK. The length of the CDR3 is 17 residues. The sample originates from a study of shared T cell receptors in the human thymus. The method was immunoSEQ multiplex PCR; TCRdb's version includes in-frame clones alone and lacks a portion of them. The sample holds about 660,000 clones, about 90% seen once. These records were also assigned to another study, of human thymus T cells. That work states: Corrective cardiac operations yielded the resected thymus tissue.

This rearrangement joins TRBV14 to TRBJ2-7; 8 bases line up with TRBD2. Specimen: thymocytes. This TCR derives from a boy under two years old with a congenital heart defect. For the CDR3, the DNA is TGTGCCAGCAGCCAAGACGGACTAGCAGTATCTGCCTACGAGCAGTACTTC. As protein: CASSQDGLAVSAYEQYF. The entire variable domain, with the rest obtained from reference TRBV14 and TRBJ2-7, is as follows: EAGVTQFPSHSVIEKGQTVTLRCDPISGHDNLYWYRRVMGKEIKFLLHFVKESKQDESGMPNNRFLAERTGGTYSTLKVQPAELEDSGVYFCASSQDGLAVSAYEQYFGPGTRLTVT.